This T cell receptor (beta chain) came from a study of chemoradiotherapy in HPV16-positive cancers. Study summary: Candidate HPV-specific T-cell clones and common TCR motifs came from functional assays in a couple of HPV16-positive patients.

Study conclusions and caveats: The functional HPV-specific definition rests on just a couple of HPV16-positive patients. HPV-responsive T-cell expansion during chemoradiotherapy was linked to improved recurrence-free survival in HPV16-positive patients.

About this clone itself: Its antigen is unidentified.

Trimming removed 3 bases from V and 4 bases from J; junction bases left unmatched: 5. The germline V gene has CDR1 SGHDN and CDR2 FVKESK. The CDR3 length is 16 residues. Measured with immunoSEQ multiplex PCR; TCRdb has only the in-frame clones, and not every one. The sample gives approximately 14,000 clones, roughly 80% of which show up once; under 1.5% is in the top ten. The sequence was obtained from a human donor with HPV-associated anogenital cancer. J is TRBJ2-3 and V is TRBV14; TRBD2 matches 12 bases. This sample was gathered from a patient who underwent chemoradiotherapy. The CDR3 region is CASSQLLAGGPDTQYF. The CDR3 DNA reads as TGTGCCAGCAGCCAGCTACTAGCGGGGGGACCAGATACGCAGTATTTT.